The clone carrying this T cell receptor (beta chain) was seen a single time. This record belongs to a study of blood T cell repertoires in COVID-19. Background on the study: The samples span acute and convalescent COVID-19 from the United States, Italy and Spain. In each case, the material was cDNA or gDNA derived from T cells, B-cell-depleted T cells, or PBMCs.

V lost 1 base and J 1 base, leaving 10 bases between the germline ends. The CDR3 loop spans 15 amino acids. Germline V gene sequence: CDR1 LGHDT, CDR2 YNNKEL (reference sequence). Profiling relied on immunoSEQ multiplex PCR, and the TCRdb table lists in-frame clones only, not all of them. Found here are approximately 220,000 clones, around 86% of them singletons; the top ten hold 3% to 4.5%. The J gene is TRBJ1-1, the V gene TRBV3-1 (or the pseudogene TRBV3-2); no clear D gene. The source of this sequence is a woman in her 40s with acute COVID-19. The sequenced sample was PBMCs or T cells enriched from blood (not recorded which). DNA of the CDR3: TGTGCCAGCAGCCAAGTCTGGCGGGGGAACACTGAAGCTTTCTTT. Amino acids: CASSQVWRGNTEAFF.